This TCR beta chain was retrieved from a study of cytotoxic CD8 clonotypes in ibrutinib-treated CLL (dated by TCRdb to the early 2020s). Context from the whole study: The cohort had 11 to 12 relapsed/refractory and around 15 treatment-naive patients; some 17 were IGHV unmutated. Response samples were obtained after a median of approximately twelve months of treatment, with a range of roughly 6 to 36 months. Cryopreserved peripheral blood mononuclear cells were collected at three points: before therapy, at response, and at either sustained remission or disease progression. Responses were partial in roughly 25 patients and complete in 2; after median about 68 months follow-up, about 14 stayed in remission and approximately twelve progressed. Longitudinal samples were obtainable from about 30% of the roughly 90 participants in the trial. Samples averaged 255,043 productive templates and approximately 100,000 productive rearrangements. All remission and progressive disease samples were collected while patients were still receiving ibrutinib. The paper as a whole reports these results and caveats: At baseline, clonality was higher than in age-matched healthy donors and showed a strong correlation with circulating CD8+ T-cell counts. At ibrutinib response clonality went up, during sustained remission it held steady, and at progression it dropped back toward baseline. Public clonotypes were found to be uncommon and were observed to contract or remain stable during treatment; the increase in clonality was shown to reflect expansion of private clonotypes at ibrutinib response. Sampling times were not matched between sustained-remission and progressing patients, and lymph node repertoires were not studied.

The goal of deep resolution MiSeq sequencing was a depth between 1 in 1 million and 1 in 200,000 T cells, and coverage averaged 10x per clonotype. The immunoSEQ hsTCRB Kit was used to generate TCR beta libraries. Per the authors' processing: Data were analyzed with ImmunoSEQ Data Assistant and ImmunoSEQ Analyzer, with V, D and J genes assigned per IMGT definitions. Clonality, which ranges from 0 to 1, was calculated as one minus the normalized Shannon entropy of productive rearrangement frequencies. Public clonotype analysis was restricted to overrepresented clonotypes comprising at least 0.05% of each patient's repertoire. Some 12 age-matched healthy donor repertoires from immuneACCESS served as clonality controls. TCRdb holds this immuneACCESS table with in-frame rearrangements only. Some clones are missing; in checked studies, unresolved V genes explain under half, and the rest has no known cause. Clone size and the V and J calls come from that table; the DNA yielded D and trimming. The sample includes 150,000 to 200,000 clones, with about four fifths observed a single time. The ten largest clones capture roughly 1.9% of the sample.

The time point tag for this specimen amounts to: approximately eleven months on ibrutinib. For TCR beta library preparation, roughly 2.2 micrograms of genomic DNA was extracted from cryopreserved PBMCs. Longitudinal blood samples from CLL patients on ibrutinib monotherapy were analyzed using high-throughput TCR beta sequencing. The patients took part in an open-label, single-center phase 2 trial of ibrutinib monotherapy. Taken from the germline V gene, the CDR1 and CDR2 loops are SQVTM and ANQGSEA. Germline trimming amounts to 5 bases on V and 5 bases on J, with 7 as the count of junction bases outside the gene matches. The CDR3 contains 13 residues, cysteine and phenylalanine counted. The sequence is cut down to CDR3 DNA, 39 bases in frame from base 1. As regards this clone: This clone's antigen is unknown. No base qualities exist here, and no much larger clone lies one base off it.

This chain is built from TRBV29-1 and TRBJ2-7; 9 bases in between match TRBD1. The specimen comprised PBMCs, sampled after 12 months of ibrutinib treatment. This receptor was taken from a human donor with chronic lymphocytic leukemia. The CDR3 sequence is CSVRGDRVNEQYF. The sequenced DNA: TGCAGCGTTAGAGGGGACAGGGTGAACGAGCAGTACTTC.